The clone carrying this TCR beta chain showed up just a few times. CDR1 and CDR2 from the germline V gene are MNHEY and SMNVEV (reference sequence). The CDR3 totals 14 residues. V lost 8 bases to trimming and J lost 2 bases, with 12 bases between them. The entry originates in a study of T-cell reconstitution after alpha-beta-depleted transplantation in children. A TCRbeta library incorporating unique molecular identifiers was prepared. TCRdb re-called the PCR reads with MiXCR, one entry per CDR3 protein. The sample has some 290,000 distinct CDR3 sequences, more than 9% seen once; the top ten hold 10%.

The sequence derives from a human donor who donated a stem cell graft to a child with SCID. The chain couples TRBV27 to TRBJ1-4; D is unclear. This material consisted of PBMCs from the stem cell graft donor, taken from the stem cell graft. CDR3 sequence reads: CASGPGSTNEKLFF. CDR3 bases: TGTGCCAGCGGACCAGGCTCGACTAATGAAAAACTGTTTTTT. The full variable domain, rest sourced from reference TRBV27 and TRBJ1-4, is EAQVTQNPRYLITVTGKKLTVTCSQNMNHEYMSWYRQDPGLGLRQIYYSMNVEVTDKGDVPEGYKVSRKEKRNFPLILESPSPNQTSLYFCASGPGSTNEKLFFGSGTQLSVL.